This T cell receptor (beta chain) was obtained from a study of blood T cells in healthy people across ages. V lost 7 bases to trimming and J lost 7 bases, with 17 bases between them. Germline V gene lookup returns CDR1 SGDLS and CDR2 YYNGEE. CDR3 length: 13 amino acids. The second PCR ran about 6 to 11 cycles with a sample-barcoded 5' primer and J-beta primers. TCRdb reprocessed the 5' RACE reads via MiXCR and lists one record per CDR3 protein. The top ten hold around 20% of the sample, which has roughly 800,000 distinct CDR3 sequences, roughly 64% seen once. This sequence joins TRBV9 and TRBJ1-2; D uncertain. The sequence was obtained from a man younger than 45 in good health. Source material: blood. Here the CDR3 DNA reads TGTGCCAGCGGTCGAGGAGGTGTCAGTGGCTACACCTTC. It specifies CASGRGGVSGYTF. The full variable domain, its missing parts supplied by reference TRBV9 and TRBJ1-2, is DSGVTQTPKHLITATGQRVTLRCSPRSGDLSVYWYQQSLDQGLQFLIQYYNGEERAKGNILERFSAQQFPDLHSELNLSSLELGDSALYFCASGRGGVSGYTFGSGTRLTVV.